Listed below are T cell receptor beta chains from one sample, sequenced in a study of cytomegalovirus exposure and HLA in healthy donors. Clones were read by immunoSEQ multiplex PCR, and TCRdb kept only the in-frame ones, dropping some. Of 150,000 or so clones in the sample, 78% were seen once. Input material: PBMCs. The receptors were gathered from a woman aged 45-65 years in good health and CMV-seropositive. CDR3s include the opening cysteine and the closing phenylalanine or tryptophan. D genes are given only for firm matches. Rows give clone size only sometimes, using once, few, many, or a class for an expanded clone.

d_gene	v_gene	j_gene	len	abundance	CDR3aa	CDR3nt
TRBD1	TRBV28	TRBJ1-4	17	.	CASSFRGGAGTNEKLFF	TGTGCCAGCAGTTTTAGAGGGGGCGCAGGAACTAATGAAAAACTGTTTTTT
TRBD1	TRBV6-1	TRBJ1-2	15	.	CASSDRTGGNYGYTF	TGTGCCAGCAGTGACCGGACAGGGGGCAACTATGGCTACACCTTC
TRBD1	TRBV6-5	TRBJ2-7	15	.	CASSYSAGGSYEQYF	TGTGCCAGCAGTTACTCGGCAGGGGGCTCCTACGAGCAGTACTTC
.	TRBV19	TRBJ1-5	14	.	CASSIWGANQPQHF	TGTGCCAGTAGTATATGGGGCGCCAATCAGCCCCAGCATTTT
TRBD2	TRBV19	TRBJ2-1	17	.	CASSPGLAGGGYNEQFF	TGTGCCAGTAGCCCGGGACTAGCGGGAGGGGGTTACAATGAGCAGTTCTTC
.	TRBV27	TRBJ1-2	17	.	CASSLAGTHRIGYGYTF	TGTGCCAGCAGTTTGGCCGGGACACACCGGATCGGCTATGGCTACACCTTC
TRBD1	TRBV11-2	TRBJ2-3	15	many	CASSTGASSTDTQYF	TGTGCCAGCAGTACAGGGGCCTCTAGCACAGATACGCAGTATTTT
.	TRBV4-3	TRBJ2-7	13	once	CASSQVSGDEQYF	TGCGCCAGCAGCCAAGTGTCAGGGGACGAGCAGTACTTC
TRBD1	TRBV4-2	TRBJ2-5	15	.	CASSKRTGGIWAVYF	TGTGCCAGCAGCAAAAGGACAGGGGGGATTTGGGCCGTGTACTTC
.	TRBV9	TRBJ1-5	15	.	CASSVGASSNQPQHF	TGTGCCAGCAGCGTAGGGGCCTCTAGCAATCAGCCCCAGCATTTT
.	TRBV4-2	TRBJ1-1	15	.	CASSQEEGGGTEAFF	TGTGCCAGCAGCCAAGAGGAGGGAGGGGGAACTGAAGCTTTCTTT
TRBD2	TRBV7-2	TRBJ2-3	15	.	CASRAPGLTTDTQYF	TGTGCCAGCAGAGCCCCGGGACTAACGACAGATACGCAGTATTTT
.	TRBV4-3	TRBJ2-1	16	.	CASSRLRGGSYNEQFF	TGCGCCAGCAGCCGGCTTAGGGGGGGCTCCTACAATGAGCAGTTCTTC
.	TRBV10-3	TRBJ2-1	13	.	CAIGAASYNEQFF	TGTGCCATTGGAGCGGCCTCCTACAATGAGCAGTTCTTC
.	TRBV7-6	TRBJ1-1	16	.	CASSHWREGLNTEAFF	TGTGCCAGCAGCCATTGGCGGGAGGGGCTGAACACTGAAGCTTTCTTT
TRBD1	TRBV7-8	TRBJ1-1	17	.	CASSFSGTGALNTEAFF	TGTGCCAGCAGCTTTTCCGGGACAGGGGCCTTGAACACTGAAGCTTTCTTT
.	TRBV5-5	TRBJ1-6	17	.	CASSTHREGAYNSPLHF	TGTGCCAGCAGCACCCACAGGGAAGGGGCCTATAATTCACCCCTCCACTTT
.	TRBV7-9	TRBJ2-7	15	.	CASSLDREYSYEQYF	TGTGCCAGCAGCTTAGACAGGGAATACTCCTACGAGCAGTACTTC
TRBD1	TRBV30	TRBJ2-7	12	.	CAWSGTGAEQYF	TGTGCCTGGAGTGGAACAGGGGCCGAGCAGTACTTC
TRBD1	TRBV29-1	TRBJ2-1	15	.	CSVVSSGQGVNEQFF	TGCAGCGTTGTGTCGTCGGGACAGGGGGTTAATGAGCAGTTCTTC
TRBD1	TRBV5-1	TRBJ1-1	18	.	CASSLFPGQGARNTEAFF	TGCGCCAGCAGCTTATTCCCGGGACAGGGGGCGCGGAACACTGAAGCTTTCTTT
.	TRBV5-4	TRBJ2-6	14	.	CASSLPAGANVLTF	TGTGCCAGCAGCCTCCCCGCGGGGGCCAACGTCCTGACTTTC
.	TRBV5-4	TRBJ2-7	14	.	CASSLDERSYEQYF	TGTGCCAGCAGCTTGGACGAGCGGTCCTACGAGCAGTACTTC
.	TRBV25-1	TRBJ2-5	14	.	CASSEFGNQETQYF	TGTGCCAGCAGTGAATTCGGGAACCAAGAGACCCAGTACTTC
.	TRBV13	TRBJ2-5	13	.	CASSRNREETQYF	TGTGCCAGCAGCCGAAACAGGGAAGAGACCCAGTACTTC
TRBD1	TRBV2	TRBJ1-2	15	.	CASSLTGGSRYGYTF	TGTGCCAGCAGTCTAACAGGGGGATCCCGCTATGGCTACACCTTC
.	TRBV6-5	TRBJ2-7	13	.	CASSYRTDYEQYF	TGTGCCAGCAGTTACCGGACAGACTACGAGCAGTACTTC
TRBD1	TRBV30	TRBJ1-2	12	once	CAWRTGVYGYTF	TGTGCCTGGAGGACAGGGGTCTATGGCTACACCTTC
.	TRBV7-9	TRBJ2-2	13	.	CASSPDYTGELFF	TGTGCCAGCAGCCCAGATTACACCGGGGAGCTGTTTTTT
TRBD1	TRBV5-4	TRBJ1-2	16	.	CASRSNTGGAGYGYTF	TGTGCCAGCAGATCAAACACAGGGGGCGCAGGCTATGGCTACACCTTC
.	TRBV5-1	TRBJ2-1	14	.	CASNSVPGNNEQFF	TGCGCCAGCAATAGTGTACCAGGCAACAATGAGCAGTTCTTC
TRBD2	TRBV5-1	TRBJ2-2	16	.	CASSLRTSGGTGELFF	TGCGCCAGCAGCCTTCGGACTAGCGGGGGCACCGGGGAGCTGTTTTTT
.	TRBV5-4	TRBJ2-3	15	.	CASSLEQLGTDTQYF	TGTGCCAGCAGCTTGGAACAGCTTGGCACAGATACGCAGTATTTT
TRBD2	TRBV7-2	TRBJ2-1	15	once	CASSLVAGGYNEQFF	TGTGCCAGCAGCTTAGTAGCGGGAGGGTACAATGAGCAGTTCTTC
.	TRBV7-9	TRBJ1-2	14	.	CASSPPGYSLGYTF	TGTGCCAGCAGCCCCCCAGGGTATAGTCTTGGCTACACCTTC
.	TRBV7-2	TRBJ2-7	13	.	CASSLAASYEQYF	TGTGCCAGCAGCTTAGCTGCCAGTTACGAGCAGTACTTC
.	TRBV5-4	TRBJ1-3	16	few	CASSLQGRVGGNTIYF	TGTGCCAGCAGCCTACAGGGTAGGGTAGGTGGAAACACCATATATTTT
.	TRBV29-1	TRBJ2-7	15	once	CSVEGGQGTSYEQYF	TGCAGCGTTGAAGGGGGGCAGGGGACCTCCTACGAGCAGTACTTC
TRBD1	TRBV5-1	TRBJ1-2	14	.	CASSTTGGTGGYTF	TGCGCCAGCAGCACGACAGGGGGCACTGGTGGCTACACCTTC
TRBD2	TRBV9	TRBJ2-5	14	once	CASSARDYRETQYF	TGTGCCAGCAGCGCCCGGGACTACCGAGAGACCCAGTACTTC
.	TRBV5-1	TRBJ2-6	15	.	CASSLEQAGANVLTF	TGCGCCAGCAGCTTGGAGCAGGCTGGGGCCAACGTCCTGACTTTC
TRBD1	TRBV7-8	TRBJ2-4	16	.	CASSHGQGRAKNSQYF	TGTGCCAGCAGCCACGGACAGGGACGGGCCAAAAACAGTCAGTACTTC
TRBD2	TRBV11-3	TRBJ2-7	13	.	CAIPLPSGHEQYF	TGTGCCATCCCCCTCCCTAGCGGCCACGAGCAGTACTTC
.	TRBV2	TRBJ1-2	17	.	CASSGGDFPIGDYGYTF	TGTGCCAGCAGTGGTGGGGACTTCCCCATCGGCGACTATGGCTACACCTTC